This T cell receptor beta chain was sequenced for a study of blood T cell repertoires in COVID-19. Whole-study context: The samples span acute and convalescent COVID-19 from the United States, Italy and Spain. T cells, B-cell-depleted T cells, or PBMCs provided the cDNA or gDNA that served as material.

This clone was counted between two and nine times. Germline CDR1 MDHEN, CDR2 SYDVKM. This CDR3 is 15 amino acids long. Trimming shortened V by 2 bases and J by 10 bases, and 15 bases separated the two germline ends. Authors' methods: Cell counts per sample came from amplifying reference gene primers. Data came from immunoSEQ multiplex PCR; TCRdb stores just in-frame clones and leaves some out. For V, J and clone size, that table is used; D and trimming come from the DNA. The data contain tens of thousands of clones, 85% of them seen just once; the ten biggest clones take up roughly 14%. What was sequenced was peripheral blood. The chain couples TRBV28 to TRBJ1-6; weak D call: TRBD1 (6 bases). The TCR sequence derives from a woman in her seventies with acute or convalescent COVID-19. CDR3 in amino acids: CASSLSRTGPSPLHF. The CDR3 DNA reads TGTGCCAGCAGTTTAAGTAGAACAGGGCCCTCACCCCTCCACTTT.